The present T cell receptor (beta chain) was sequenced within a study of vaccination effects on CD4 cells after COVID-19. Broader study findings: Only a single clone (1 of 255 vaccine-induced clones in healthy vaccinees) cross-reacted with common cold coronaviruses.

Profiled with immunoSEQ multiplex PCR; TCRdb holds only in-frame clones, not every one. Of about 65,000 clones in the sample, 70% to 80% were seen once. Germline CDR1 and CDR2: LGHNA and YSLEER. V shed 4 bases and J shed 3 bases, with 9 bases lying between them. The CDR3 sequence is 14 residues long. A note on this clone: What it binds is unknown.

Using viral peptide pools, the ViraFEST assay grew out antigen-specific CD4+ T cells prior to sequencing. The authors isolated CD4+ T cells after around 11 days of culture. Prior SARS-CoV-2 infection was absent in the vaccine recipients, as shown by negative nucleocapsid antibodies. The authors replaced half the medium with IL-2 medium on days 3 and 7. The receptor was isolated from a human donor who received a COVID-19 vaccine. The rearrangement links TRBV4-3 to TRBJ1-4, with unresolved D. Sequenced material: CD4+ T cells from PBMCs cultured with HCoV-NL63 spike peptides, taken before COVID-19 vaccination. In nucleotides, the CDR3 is TGCGCCAGCAGCCTGCGAGAGTCTAATGAAAAACTGTTTTTT. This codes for CASSLRESNEKLFF.